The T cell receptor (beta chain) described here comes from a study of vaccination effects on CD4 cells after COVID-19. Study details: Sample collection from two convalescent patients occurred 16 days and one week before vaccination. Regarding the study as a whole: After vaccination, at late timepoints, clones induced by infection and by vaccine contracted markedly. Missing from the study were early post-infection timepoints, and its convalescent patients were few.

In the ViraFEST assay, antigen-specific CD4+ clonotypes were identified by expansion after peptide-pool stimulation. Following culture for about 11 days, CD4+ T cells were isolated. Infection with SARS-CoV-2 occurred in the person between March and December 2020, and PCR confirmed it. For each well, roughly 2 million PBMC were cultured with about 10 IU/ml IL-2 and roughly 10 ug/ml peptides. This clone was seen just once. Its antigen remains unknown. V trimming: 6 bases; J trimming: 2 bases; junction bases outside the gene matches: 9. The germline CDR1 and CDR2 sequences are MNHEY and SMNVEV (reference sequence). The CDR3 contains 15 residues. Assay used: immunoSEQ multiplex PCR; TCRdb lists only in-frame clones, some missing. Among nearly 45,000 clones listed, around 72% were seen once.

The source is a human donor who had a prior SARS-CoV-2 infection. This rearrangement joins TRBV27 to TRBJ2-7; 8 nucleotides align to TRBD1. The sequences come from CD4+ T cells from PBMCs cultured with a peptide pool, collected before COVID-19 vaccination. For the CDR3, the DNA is TGTGCCAGCAGCCCGAGGACAGGGTTAACCTACGAGCAGTACTTC. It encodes CASSPRTGLTYEQYF.